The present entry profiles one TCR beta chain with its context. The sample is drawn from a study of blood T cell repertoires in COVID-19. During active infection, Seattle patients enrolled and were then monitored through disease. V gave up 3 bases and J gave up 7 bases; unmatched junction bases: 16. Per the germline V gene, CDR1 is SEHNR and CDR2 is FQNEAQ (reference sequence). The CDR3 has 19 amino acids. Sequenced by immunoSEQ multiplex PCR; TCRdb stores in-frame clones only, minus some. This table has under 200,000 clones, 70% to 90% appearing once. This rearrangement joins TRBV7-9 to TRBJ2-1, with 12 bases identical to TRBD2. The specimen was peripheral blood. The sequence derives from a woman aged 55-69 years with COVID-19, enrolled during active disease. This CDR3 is CASSLKNALTSGRGNEQFF. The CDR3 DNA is TGTGCCAGCAGCTTGAAAAACGCCCTGACTAGCGGGAGAGGAAATGAGCAGTTCTTC.